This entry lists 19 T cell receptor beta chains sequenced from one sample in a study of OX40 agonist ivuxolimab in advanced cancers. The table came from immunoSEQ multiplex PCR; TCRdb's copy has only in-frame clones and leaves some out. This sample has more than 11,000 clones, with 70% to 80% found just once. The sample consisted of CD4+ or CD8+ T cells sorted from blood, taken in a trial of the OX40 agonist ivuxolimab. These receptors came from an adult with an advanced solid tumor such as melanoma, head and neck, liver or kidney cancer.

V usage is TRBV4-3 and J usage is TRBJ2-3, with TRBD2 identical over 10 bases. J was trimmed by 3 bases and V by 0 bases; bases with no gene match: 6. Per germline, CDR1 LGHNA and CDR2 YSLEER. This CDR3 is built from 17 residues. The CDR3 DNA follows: TGCGCCAGCAGCCAAGAATTCCCTAGCGGGGGAACAGATACGCAGTATTTT. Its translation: CASSQEFPSGGTDTQYF.

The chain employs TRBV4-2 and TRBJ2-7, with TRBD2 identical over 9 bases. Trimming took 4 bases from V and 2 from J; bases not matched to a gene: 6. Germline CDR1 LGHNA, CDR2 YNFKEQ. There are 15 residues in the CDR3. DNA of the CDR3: TGTGCCAGCAGCCCCTCGGGCGGGGGGGCCTACGAGCAGTACTTC. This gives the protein CASSPSGGGAYEQYF.

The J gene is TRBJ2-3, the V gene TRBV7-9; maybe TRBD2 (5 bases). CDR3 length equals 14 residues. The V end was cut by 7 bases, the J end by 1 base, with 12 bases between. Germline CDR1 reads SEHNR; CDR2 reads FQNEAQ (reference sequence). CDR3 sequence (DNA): TGTGCCAGCACCACGGACTGGCGCACAGATACGCAGTATTTT. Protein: CASTTDWRTDTQYF.

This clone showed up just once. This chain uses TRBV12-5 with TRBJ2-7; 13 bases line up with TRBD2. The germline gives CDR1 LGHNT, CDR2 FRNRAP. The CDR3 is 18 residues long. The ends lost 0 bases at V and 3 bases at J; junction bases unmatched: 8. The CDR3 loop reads CASGLVLTGTSGDYEQYF. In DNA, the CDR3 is TGTGCTAGTGGTTTGGTCCTTACCGGGACTAGCGGGGACTACGAGCAGTACTTC.

In DNA form, the CDR3 reads TGCGCCAGCAGCTTGGTGGGACAGGACACCGGGGAGCTGTTTTTT. It is translated as CASSLVGQDTGELFF. V is TRBV5-1 and J is TRBJ2-2; 8 nucleotides match TRBD1. The CDR3 length is 15 residues. The V gene end was trimmed by 0 bases and the J gene end by 3 bases; junction bases not matched to a gene: 1. Per germline, CDR1 SGHRS and CDR2 YFSETQ.

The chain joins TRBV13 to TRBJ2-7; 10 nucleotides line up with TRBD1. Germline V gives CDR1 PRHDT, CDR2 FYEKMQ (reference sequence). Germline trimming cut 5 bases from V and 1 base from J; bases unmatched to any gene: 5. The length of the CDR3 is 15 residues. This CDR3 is CASSPRTGGSYEQYF. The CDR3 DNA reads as TGTGCCAGCAGCCCAAGGACAGGGGGATCCTACGAGCAGTACTTC.

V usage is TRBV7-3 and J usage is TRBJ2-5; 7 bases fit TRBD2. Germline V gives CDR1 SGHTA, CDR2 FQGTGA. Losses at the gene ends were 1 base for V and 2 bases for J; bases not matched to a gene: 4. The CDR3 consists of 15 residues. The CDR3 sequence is CASSLIGGNQETQYF. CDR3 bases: TGTGCCAGCAGCTTAATCGGGGGGAATCAAGAGACCCAGTACTTC.

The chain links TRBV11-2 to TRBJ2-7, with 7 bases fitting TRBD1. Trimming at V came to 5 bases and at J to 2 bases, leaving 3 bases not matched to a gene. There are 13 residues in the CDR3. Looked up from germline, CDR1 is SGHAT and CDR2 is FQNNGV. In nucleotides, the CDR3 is TGTGCCAGCAGCGAAGGACAGGCCTACGAGCAGTACTTC. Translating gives CASSEGQAYEQYF.

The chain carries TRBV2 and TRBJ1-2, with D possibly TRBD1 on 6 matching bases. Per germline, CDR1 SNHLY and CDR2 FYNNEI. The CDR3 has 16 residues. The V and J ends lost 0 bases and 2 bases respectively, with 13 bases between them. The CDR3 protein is CASSEAGGIPNYGYTF. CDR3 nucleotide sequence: TGTGCCAGCAGTGAAGCGGGGGGCATCCCAAACTATGGCTACACCTTC. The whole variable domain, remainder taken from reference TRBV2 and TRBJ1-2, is EPEVTQTPSHQVTQMGQEVILRCVPISNHLYFYWYRQILGQKVEFLVSFYNNEISEKSEIFDDQFSVERPDGSNFTLKIRSTKLEDSAMYFCASSEAGGIPNYGYTFGSGTRLTVV.

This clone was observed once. Written as DNA, the CDR3 is TGTGCCAGCAGCTTGAACAGAAAATATGGCTACACCTTC. Its protein is CASSLNRKYGYTF. The genes are TRBV5-6 and TRBJ1-2; no clear D gene. The CDR3 covers 13 residues. Trimming removed 1 base at V and 5 bases at J, with 9 bases between. The germline CDR1 and CDR2 sequences are SGHDT and YYEEEE.

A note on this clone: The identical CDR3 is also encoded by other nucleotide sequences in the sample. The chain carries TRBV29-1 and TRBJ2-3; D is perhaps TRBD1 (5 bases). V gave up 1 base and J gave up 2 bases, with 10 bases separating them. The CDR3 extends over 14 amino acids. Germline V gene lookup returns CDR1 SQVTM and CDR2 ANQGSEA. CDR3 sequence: CSVEGQGYTDTQYF. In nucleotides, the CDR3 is TGCAGCGTTGAAGGGCAGGGATACACAGATACGCAGTATTTT.

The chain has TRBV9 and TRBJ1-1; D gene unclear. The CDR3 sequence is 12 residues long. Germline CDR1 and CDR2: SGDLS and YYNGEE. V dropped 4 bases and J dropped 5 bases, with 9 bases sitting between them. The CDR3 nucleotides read TGTGCCAGCAGCCCGGGGTGGACTGAAGCTTTCTTT. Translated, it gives CASSPGWTEAFF.

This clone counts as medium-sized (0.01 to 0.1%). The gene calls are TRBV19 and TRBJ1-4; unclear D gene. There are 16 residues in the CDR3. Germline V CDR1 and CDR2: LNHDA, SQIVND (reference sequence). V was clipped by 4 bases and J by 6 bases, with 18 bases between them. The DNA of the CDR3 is TGTGCCAGTAGTAGGGCGGCTCTGAAACTCGATGAAAAACTGTTTTTT. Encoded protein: CASSRAALKLDEKLFF.

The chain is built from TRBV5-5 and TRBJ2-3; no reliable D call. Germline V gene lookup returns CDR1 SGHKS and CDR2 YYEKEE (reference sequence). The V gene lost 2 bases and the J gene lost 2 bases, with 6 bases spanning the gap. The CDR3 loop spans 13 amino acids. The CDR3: CASSFEPTDTQYF. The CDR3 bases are TGTGCCAGCAGCTTTGAGCCCACAGATACGCAGTATTTT.

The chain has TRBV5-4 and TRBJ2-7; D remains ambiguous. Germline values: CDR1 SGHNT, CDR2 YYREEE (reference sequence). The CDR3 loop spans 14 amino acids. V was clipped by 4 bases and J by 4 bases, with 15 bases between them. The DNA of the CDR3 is TGTGCCAGCAGCCCCCTCCTATCCGGGTACGAGCAGTACTTC. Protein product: CASSPLLSGYEQYF.

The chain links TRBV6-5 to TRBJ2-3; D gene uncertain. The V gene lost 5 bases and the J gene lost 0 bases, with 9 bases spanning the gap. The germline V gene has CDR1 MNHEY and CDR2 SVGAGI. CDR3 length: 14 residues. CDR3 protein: CASSEWQSTDTQYF. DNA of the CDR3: TGTGCCAGCAGTGAATGGCAGAGCACAGATACGCAGTATTTT.

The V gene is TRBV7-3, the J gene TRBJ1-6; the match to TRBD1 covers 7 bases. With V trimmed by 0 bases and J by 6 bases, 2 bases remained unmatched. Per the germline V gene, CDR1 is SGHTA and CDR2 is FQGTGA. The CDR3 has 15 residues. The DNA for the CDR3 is TGTGCCAGCAGCTTAACCGCAGGGGGTAATTCACCCCTCCACTTT. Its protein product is CASSLTAGGNSPLHF.

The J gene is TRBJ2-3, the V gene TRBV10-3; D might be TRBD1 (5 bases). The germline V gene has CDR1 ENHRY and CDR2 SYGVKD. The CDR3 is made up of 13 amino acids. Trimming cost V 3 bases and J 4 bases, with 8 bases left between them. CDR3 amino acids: CAISEKGPDTQYF. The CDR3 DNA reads TGTGCCATCAGTGAAAAGGGGCCAGATACGCAGTATTTT.

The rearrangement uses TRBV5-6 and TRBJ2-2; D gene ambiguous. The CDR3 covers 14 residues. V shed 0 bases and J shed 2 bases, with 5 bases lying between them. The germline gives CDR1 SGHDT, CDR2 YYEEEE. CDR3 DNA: TGTGCCAGCAGCTTGGGTCTCAACACCGGGGAGCTGTTTTTT. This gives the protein CASSLGLNTGELFF.